Below, 23 T cell receptor beta chains from the same sample are listed, as sequenced in a study of cytomegalovirus exposure and HLA in healthy donors. This PCR relied on a set of 60 Vbeta primers and 13 Jbeta primers. Generated by immunoSEQ multiplex PCR, the TCRdb table keeps only in-frame clones and is missing some. The repertoire includes some 90,000 clones, 75% to 90% of them detected once, and roughly 30% sits in the top ten. Material: PBMCs. The receptors come from a man in his forties or fifties in good health and CMV-seropositive.

This clone was observed a few times. The chain is built from TRBV10-2 and TRBJ2-7; D perhaps matches TRBD1 (6 bases). Germline V gene lookup returns CDR1 WSHSY and CDR2 SAAADI. This CDR3 is 14 amino acids long. The V gene lost 6 bases and the J gene lost 3 bases, with 15 bases spanning the gap. CDR3 in amino acids: CASSPHRDNYEQYF. CDR3 in DNA: TGCGCCAGCAGCCCTCACCGGGACAACTACGAGCAGTACTTC.

This rearrangement joins TRBV9 to TRBJ2-7, with 14 positions matching TRBD2. Germline CDR1 and CDR2: SGDLS and YYNGEE. The trim removed 4 bases at V and 6 bases at J, leaving 6 bases unmatched. CDR3 length: 15 amino acids. The CDR3 is CASSRIGLAGGEQYF. The DNA of the CDR3 is TGTGCCAGCAGCCGAATCGGACTAGCGGGAGGCGAGCAGTACTTC.

This clone showed up just a few times. The chain recombines TRBV5-1 with TRBJ2-3; the match to TRBD2 covers 9 bases. CDR3 length equals 19 residues. Per the germline V gene, CDR1 is SGHRS and CDR2 is YFSETQ. With 4 bases clipped from V and 1 base from J, the junction kept 16 bases outside the gene matches. The CDR3 reads CASSPHSAGGWLGTDTQYF. The CDR3, as DNA: TGCGCCAGCAGCCCCCATTCAGCGGGAGGATGGTTGGGCACAGATACGCAGTATTTT.

The V gene is TRBV6-1, the J gene TRBJ1-1, with D possibly matching TRBD1 (6 bases). Germline CDR1 and CDR2: MNHNS and SASEGT. V was cut by 6 bases and J by 1 base, with 9 bases left in between. The CDR3 extends over 13 amino acids. The CDR3 spells CASSHRENTEAFF. The CDR3 nucleotides read TGTGCCAGCAGCCACAGGGAGAACACTGAAGCTTTCTTT.

V gene TRBV7-3 combines with J gene TRBJ2-1; D is uncertain. Trimming removed 2 bases at V and 2 bases at J, with 7 bases between. The germline V gene has CDR1 SGHTA and CDR2 FQGTGA. CDR3 size: 14 residues. CDR3 amino acids: CASSLGQPYNEQFF. DNA of the CDR3: TGTGCCAGCAGCTTAGGGCAGCCCTACAATGAGCAGTTCTTC.

The chain couples TRBV7-9 to TRBJ2-1; TRBD2 aligns across 10 bases. The CDR3 is 15 residues long. V dropped 3 bases and J dropped 8; count of bases not matched to a gene: 7. Germline values: CDR1 SEHNR, CDR2 FQNEAQ (reference sequence). For the CDR3, the DNA is TGTGCCAGCAGCTTGGCTAGCGGGAGAGGTTATGAGCAGTTCTTC. Translating it yields CASSLASGRGYEQFF. Looking up the rest from reference TRBV7-9 and TRBJ2-1 gives the full variable domain: DTGVSQNPRHKITKRGQNVTFRCDPISEHNRLYWYRQTLGQGPEFLTYFQNEAQLEKSRLLSDRFSAERPKGSFSTLEIQRTEQGDSAMYLCASSLASGRGYEQFFGPGTRLTVL.

J is TRBJ2-7 and V is TRBV10-3; 11 bases line up with TRBD1. Germline V gene data show CDR1 as ENHRY and CDR2 as SYGVKD. V shed 0 bases and J 6 bases; nucleotides not matched to a gene: 1. The CDR3 has 14 amino acids. The CDR3 spells CAISESGTGGEQYF. The CDR3 DNA sequence: TGTGCCATCAGTGAGTCCGGGACAGGGGGCGAGCAGTACTTC.

The rearrangement links TRBV7-2 to TRBJ1-2; possible D gene TRBD1, 5 bases. Germline V gives CDR1 SGHTA, CDR2 FQGNSA. V was pared by 4 bases and J by 8 bases, with 17 bases between. The CDR3 consists of 14 residues. The CDR3: CASSSRGGSRGYTF. The CDR3 nucleotides are TGTGCCAGCAGCTCTCGGGGGGGGTCGAGGGGCTACACCTTC.

This clone was seen a handful of times. Germline and junction disagree at one end, which may indicate a read error. This sequence joins TRBV5-4 and TRBJ2-6, with a tentative D call TRBD1 (5 bases). CDR1 SGHNT and CDR2 YYREEE come from the germline V gene (reference sequence). CDR3 length equals 15 residues. The CDR3 DNA reads TGTGCCAGCAGCTTAATGGGCTCTGGGGCCAACGGCCTGACTTTC. Protein: CASSLMGSGANGLTF.

The V and J genes are TRBV27 and TRBJ2-1; 7 nucleotides line up with TRBD2. The germline CDR1 and CDR2 sequences are MNHEY and SMNVEV (reference sequence). The CDR3 totals 14 residues. With 6 bases clipped from V and 0 bases from J, the junction kept 2 bases outside the gene matches. In nucleotides, the CDR3 is TGTGCCAGCAGGGGCGGGAGCTCCTACAATGAGCAGTTCTTC. It encodes CASRGGSSYNEQFF.

The V and J genes are TRBV29-1 and TRBJ2-1; TRBD2 aligns across 7 bases. The CDR3 runs to 15 residues. After removal of 4 bases from V and 6 bases from J, the junction contained 12 bases not matched to a gene. CDR1 SQVTM and CDR2 ANQGSEA come from the germline V gene. CDR3 sequence: CSVGGRQGGRNEQFF. The CDR3 DNA sequence: TGCAGCGTTGGAGGGAGGCAGGGAGGGCGCAATGAGCAGTTCTTC.

This clone was found a few times. This chain joins TRBV4-1 and TRBJ1-5; 10 nucleotides agree with TRBD1. There are 15 residues in the CDR3. Trimming cost V 0 bases and J 5 bases; bases outside gene matches: 1. CDR1 is MGHRA and CDR2 is YSYEKL in the germline V gene. CDR3 sequence: CASSQEGTGDQPQHF. The CDR3 nucleotides are TGCGCCAGCAGCCAAGAGGGGACAGGGGATCAGCCCCAGCATTTT.

A single count supports this clone. The chain uses TRBV7-6 and TRBJ2-4, with 8 bases matching TRBD2. V lost 5 bases and J lost 7; bases outside the gene matches: 7. CDR1 SGHVS and CDR2 FNYEAQ come from the germline V gene. The CDR3 runs 14 residues. The CDR3 sequence: CASSLPGGENIQYF. CDR3 in DNA: TGTGCCAGCAGCCTCCCCGGGGGGGAGAACATTCAGTACTTC.

The chain is built from TRBV11-2 and TRBJ2-3, with 7 positions matching TRBD1. J lost 2 bases, V lost 8 bases, and 7 bases had no gene match. CDR3 length: 14 residues. CDR1 SGHAT and CDR2 FQNNGV come from the germline V gene. The CDR3 here is CASRIGTVTDTQYF. In DNA form, the CDR3 reads TGTGCCAGCCGTATCGGGACAGTCACAGATACGCAGTATTTT.

The V gene is TRBV19, the J gene TRBJ2-2; D gene uncertain. The CDR3 sequence is 13 residues long. Germline V lookup: CDR1 LNHDA, CDR2 SQIVND (reference sequence). The V gene lost 0 bases and the J gene lost 6 bases, with 5 bases spanning the gap. This CDR3 is CASSIDRAGELFF. CDR3 nucleotide sequence: TGTGCCAGTAGTATAGATCGGGCCGGGGAGCTGTTTTTT.

The CDR3 DNA reads as TGTGCCAGCAGCTTGGGACTAGCGGGGAACACCGGGGAGCTGTTTTTT. Residues: CASSLGLAGNTGELFF. The rearrangement joins TRBV5-6 to TRBJ2-2; 10 bases match TRBD2. J lost 1 base, V lost 0 bases, and 0 bases had no gene match. The length of the CDR3 is 16 residues. The germline V gene has CDR1 SGHDT and CDR2 YYEEEE.

The chain couples TRBV19 to TRBJ1-1; 8 bases fit TRBD1. J gave up 5 bases and V 3 bases, and 5 bases lay outside the gene matches. Germline assignment: CDR1 LNHDA and CDR2 SQIVND (reference sequence). The CDR3 length is 14 residues. CDR3 nucleotides: TGTGCCAGTAGTATCGGGACAGGCCGGACTGAAGCTTTCTTT. Its protein is CASSIGTGRTEAFF.

This chain joins TRBV6-5 and TRBJ2-1; 8 positions agree with TRBD2. The V and J ends lost 0 bases and 6 bases, in that order; junction bases with no gene match: 4. The CDR3 spans 15 residues. Germline CDR1 and CDR2: MNHEY and SVGAGI. CDR3 in amino acids: CASSYSREGLNEQFF. The CDR3 DNA reads as TGTGCCAGCAGTTACTCTCGGGAGGGCCTCAATGAGCAGTTCTTC.

The chain joins TRBV5-8 to TRBJ1-2, with a weak D call TRBD1 (6 bases). Germline V gives CDR1 SGHTS, CDR2 YDEGEE. Trimming removed 4 bases from V and 1 base from J, with 17 bases in between. CDR3 length: 16 residues. In DNA form, the CDR3 reads TGTGCCAGCAGCACCGAACCGGGACACGTTAACTATGGCTACACCTTC. This sequence encodes CASSTEPGHVNYGYTF. Using reference TRBV5-8 and TRBJ1-2 for the parts outside the CDR3, the full variable domain is EAGVTQSPTHLIKTRGQQATLRCSPISGHTSVYWYQQALGLGLQFLLWYDEGEERNRGNFPPRFSGRQFPNYSSELNVNALELEDSALYLCASSTEPGHVNYGYTFGSGTRLTVV.

This sequence joins TRBV10-1 and TRBJ1-1; D unclear. V was cut by 9 bases and J by 0 bases, with 11 bases left in between. Germline V CDR1 and CDR2: WNHNN, SYGVQD (reference sequence). This CDR3 has 13 residues. CDR3 residues: CASRNHLNTEAFF. CDR3 nucleotides: TGCGCCAGTAGAAACCACCTGAACACTGAAGCTTTCTTT.

This clone was seen more than once but under ten times. The chain couples TRBV5-5 to TRBJ1-5; 8 positions agree with TRBD1. The V segment lost 4 bases and the J segment 5 bases; nucleotides outside the gene matches: 5. The CDR3 runs 14 residues. Germline assignment: CDR1 SGHKS and CDR2 YYEKEE (reference sequence). CDR3 residues: CASSPGQGDQPQHF. The CDR3 coding sequence is TGTGCCAGCAGCCCCGGACAGGGAGATCAGCCCCAGCATTTT.

This clone was detected only once. V gene TRBV19 combines with J gene TRBJ2-5; 7 nucleotides align to TRBD1. Germline V lookup: CDR1 LNHDA, CDR2 SQIVND (reference sequence). After removal of 6 bases from V and 2 bases from J, the junction contained 9 bases not matched to a gene. The CDR3 runs to 15 residues. This chain's CDR3 is CASRAANRGQETQYF. CDR3 DNA: TGTGCCAGTAGAGCGGCTAACAGGGGACAAGAGACCCAGTACTTC.

The CDR3 coding sequence is TGTGCCAGCAGACCCGGGGGCGGGGGTGAAAAACTGTTTTTT. Translated, it gives CASRPGGGGEKLFF. The chain has TRBV6-5 and TRBJ1-4; TRBD1 might be the D (6 bases). The CDR3 has 14 residues. Germline lookup yields CDR1 MNHEY and CDR2 SVGAGI. The V end was cut by 6 bases, the J end by 7 bases, with 15 bases between.